What follows are 29 T cell receptor beta chains derived from one specimen sequenced in a study of blood T cell repertoires in COVID-19. The protocol was immunoSEQ multiplex PCR, while the TCRdb copy is restricted to in-frame clones and leaves out a portion. Of about 94,000 clones detected, about 80% appear once; the ten largest clones hold 6.3%. Sequenced material: peripheral blood. The receptors come from a man aged 55-75 years with acute or convalescent COVID-19.

The J gene is TRBJ1-5, the V gene TRBV9, with TRBD1 matching over 11 bases. The V gene's germline CDR1 is SGDLS and CDR2 YYNGEE. V lost 4 bases and J lost 4; bases outside the gene matches: 4. The CDR3 totals 15 residues. The CDR3 DNA sequence: TGTGCCAGCAGCACCGGACAGGGGGCAAATCAGCCCCAGCATTTT. As protein: CASSTGQGANQPQHF.

This rearrangement joins TRBV12-5 to TRBJ1-1, with a possible D match to TRBD1 (5 bases). Germline V lookup: CDR1 LGHNT, CDR2 FRNRAP. V was trimmed by 1 base and J by 5 bases, leaving 8 bases between them. This CDR3 has 13 residues. The CDR3 DNA is TGTGCTAGTGGTTTGGCAGGGTCTACTGAAGCTTTCTTT. Amino acids: CASGLAGSTEAFF.

The V gene is TRBV19, the J gene TRBJ1-1; D unclear. This CDR3 comprises 14 residues. Trimming took 7 bases from V and 0 from J, leaving 12 bases between them. Germline V CDR1 and CDR2: LNHDA, SQIVND (reference sequence). The CDR3 spells CASISYTLNTEAFF. Here the CDR3 DNA reads TGTGCCAGTATATCTTACACCTTGAACACTGAAGCTTTCTTT.

The rearrangement joins TRBV5-6 to TRBJ1-2; the D is unclear. The CDR3 spans 16 residues. Germline V lookup: CDR1 SGHDT, CDR2 YYEEEE. V was shortened by 2 bases and J by 2 bases, with 16 bases between the two germline ends. The CDR3, as DNA: TGTGCCAGCAGCTTAGAACCCCTGGGCGCAAACTATGGCTACACCTTC. This translates into CASSLEPLGANYGYTF. Full variable domain (missing parts from reference TRBV5-6 and TRBJ1-2): DAGVTQSPTHLIKTRGQQVTLRCSPKSGHDTVSWYQQALGQGPQFIFQYYEEEERQRGNFPDRFSGHQFPNYSSELNVNALLLGDSALYLCASSLEPLGANYGYTFGSGTRLTVV.

The table lists this clone with a few counts. The rearrangement links TRBV6-1 to TRBJ2-5; D not resolved. With 1 base removed from V and 1 base from J, the gap between germline ends came to 7 bases. Germline CDR1 is MNHNS and CDR2 is SASEGT. This CDR3 contains 14 residues. CDR3 sequence reads: CASSEVGFQETQYF. CDR3 DNA sequence: TGTGCCAGCAGTGAAGTTGGCTTCCAAGAGACCCAGTACTTC.

This clone has a single count. The CDR3 spells CSVEKIAGGQRETQYF. In DNA form, the CDR3 reads TGCAGCGTTGAAAAAATAGCGGGGGGGCAGCGGGAGACCCAGTACTTC. The genes are TRBV29-1 and TRBJ2-5, with TRBD2 identical over 11 bases. The CDR3 covers 16 residues. Trimming removed 2 bases from V and 5 bases from J; junction bases left unmatched: 10. From germline, CDR1 is SQVTM and CDR2 ANQGSEA.

This clone turned up a few times. J is TRBJ1-6 and V is TRBV21-1. TRBV21-1 is flagged as a pseudogene. CDR3 size: 15 residues. In DNA form, the CDR3 reads TGTGCCAGCAGCAAAGCGCCACGGAGGAATTCACCCCTCCACTTT. Translating it yields CASSKAPRRNSPLHF.

The chain carries TRBV29-1 and TRBJ2-2; no firm D call. Trimming removed 6 bases at V and 1 base at J, with 9 bases between. Germline V gene data show CDR1 as SQVTM and CDR2 as ANQGSEA. The length of the CDR3 is 13 residues. The CDR3 protein is CSVGQVNTGELFF. Written as DNA, the CDR3 is TGCAGCGTCGGTCAGGTGAACACCGGGGAGCTGTTTTTT.

The chain is built from TRBV5-1 and TRBJ2-3; TRBD2 agrees at 9 bases. CDR1 is SGHRS, CDR2 YFSETQ, per germline. J lost 0 bases, V lost 2 bases, and 1 base had no gene match. This CDR3 spans 15 amino acids. Here the CDR3 DNA reads TGCGCCAGCAGCTTCCTAGCGGGGAGCACAGATACGCAGTATTTT. Translation: CASSFLAGSTDTQYF.

CDR3 nucleotides: TGTGCCAGCAGTCAGGGATCCGGAAACACCATATATTTT. Translating it yields CASSQGSGNTIYF. The V gene is TRBV5-4, the J gene TRBJ1-3, with a possible D match to TRBD1 (5 bases). The germline CDR1 and CDR2 sequences are SGHNT and YYREEE (reference sequence). V lost 5 bases and J lost 4, with 10 bases in between. The CDR3 is 13 residues long.

V and J are TRBV12-3 or TRBV12-4 and TRBJ1-1, with D possibly being TRBD1 (6 bases). The CDR3 spans 13 residues. The V and J ends lost 9 bases and 1 base respectively, with 12 bases between them. The CDR3 DNA reads as TGTGCCAGGGGGGCGGTGGAGAACACTGAAGCTTTCTTT. Its protein is CARGAVENTEAFF.

The gene calls are TRBV29-1 and TRBJ1-1; no definite D call. V lost 4 bases and J lost 3, with 15 bases in between. Germline CDR1 SQVTM, CDR2 ANQGSEA. The CDR3 is 14 amino acids. As DNA, the CDR3 is TGCAGCGTTGCAAGTAGCGCGGGTTACACTGAAGCTTTCTTT. This codes for CSVASSAGYTEAFF.

V usage is TRBV10-2 and J usage is TRBJ1-5; TRBD1 matches 7 bases. V trimming: 0 bases; J trimming: 5 bases; junction bases outside the gene matches: 4. This CDR3 region has 15 residues. Germline CDR1 and CDR2: WSHSY and SAAADI. The CDR3 DNA follows: TGCGCCAGCAGTGAGTCGTGGCAGGGGGATCAGCCCCAGCATTTT. Protein: CASSESWQGDQPQHF.

J is TRBJ1-2 and V is TRBV5-4; possibly TRBD1 for D (6 bases). Germline values: CDR1 SGHNT, CDR2 YYREEE (reference sequence). The CDR3 runs to 15 residues. Trimming left V 3 bases short and J 5 bases short, with 17 bases between. CDR3 DNA: TGTGCCAGCAGCTCGGGAACAGGGTACCAATATGGCTACACCTTC. It codes for CASSSGTGYQYGYTF. The whole variable domain, remainder taken from reference TRBV5-4 and TRBJ1-2, is ETGVTQSPTHLIKTRGQQVTLRCSSQSGHNTVSWYQQALGQGPQFIFQYYREEENGRGNFPPRFSGLQFPNYSSELNVNALELDDSALYLCASSSGTGYQYGYTFGSGTRLTVV.

This rearrangement joins TRBV3-1 (or the pseudogene TRBV3-2) to TRBJ1-5, with 11 bases fitting TRBD1. The ends lost 1 base at V and 6 bases at J; junction bases unmatched: 5. The CDR3 is made up of 16 amino acids. CDR1 and CDR2 from the germline V gene are LGHDT and YNNKEL (reference sequence). CDR3 coding DNA: TGTGCCAGCAGCCAAGGGACAGGGGGCAGCCGTCAGCCCCAGCATTTT. Its protein product is CASSQGTGGSRQPQHF.

For this clone: This specimen includes other DNA sequences encoding the same CDR3. The rearrangement joins TRBV6-2 or TRBV6-3 to TRBJ1-5; D gene uncertain. The V end was cut by 2 bases, the J end by 2 bases, with 7 bases between. Looked up from germline, CDR1 is MNHEY and CDR2 is SVGEGT. There are 14 residues in the CDR3. The CDR3 sequence is CASSYVRGNQPQHF. In DNA form, the CDR3 reads TGTGCCAGCAGTTACGTGAGAGGCAATCAGCCCCAGCATTTT.

The chain joins TRBV3-1 (or the pseudogene TRBV3-2) to TRBJ1-1, with unresolved D. CDR3 length: 13 residues. V gave up 6 bases and J gave up 1 base, with 9 bases separating them. Germline CDR1 is LGHDT and CDR2 is YNNKEL (reference sequence). For the CDR3, the DNA is TGTGCCAGCAGACCTACGGGGAACACTGAAGCTTTCTTT. Translated: CASRPTGNTEAFF.

V gene TRBV28 combines with J gene TRBJ1-1; possible D gene TRBD1, 5 bases. This CDR3 is 14 amino acids long. CDR1 is MDHEN and CDR2 is SYDVKM in the germline V gene. Deletions cut 11 bases from V and 6 bases from J, with 22 bases between. In nucleotides, the CDR3 is TGTGCCGCCCAGCAACTCAGGGTTTTCCCTGAAGCTTTCTTT. Protein sequence: CAAQQLRVFPEAFF.

The chain uses TRBV29-1 and TRBJ2-7, with a tentative D call TRBD1 (5 bases). The germline V gene has CDR1 SQVTM and CDR2 ANQGSEA. Trimming pared 1 base from V and 6 bases from J, leaving 22 bases between. The CDR3 is made up of 16 amino acids. The CDR3 sequence: CSVEAPSRTLIGEQYF. Written as DNA, the CDR3 is TGCAGCGTTGAAGCCCCGTCCAGGACATTAATCGGCGAGCAGTACTTC.

This chain connects TRBV10-1 to TRBJ1-5; TRBD1 matches 7 bases. V was clipped by 8 bases and J by 2 bases; unmatched bases: 9. The CDR3 runs to 15 residues. CDR1 is WNHNN, CDR2 SYGVQD, per germline (reference sequence). Here the CDR3 reads CASYHRGRGNQPQHF. The DNA for the CDR3 is TGCGCCAGCTACCACAGGGGTAGGGGCAATCAGCCCCAGCATTTT.

The V and J genes are TRBV11-2 and TRBJ2-7, with TRBD1 as a possible D gene (5 bases). With 1 base removed from V and 7 bases from J, the gap between germline ends came to 17 bases. Per germline, CDR1 SGHAT and CDR2 FQNNGV. The length of the CDR3 is 15 residues. CDR3 in DNA: TGTGCCAGCAGCTTAGTTATGGGGCGCTTCCGGGAGCAGTACTTC. It translates to CASSLVMGRFREQYF.

This clone was detected a few times. This chain connects TRBV13 to TRBJ1-2; no reliable D call. Trimming stripped 0 bases from V and 7 bases from J, with 6 bases between. The CDR3 is 12 amino acids. The germline gives CDR1 PRHDT, CDR2 FYEKMQ (reference sequence). CDR3 amino acids: CASSLGGGGYTF. CDR3 DNA sequence: TGTGCCAGCAGCTTAGGCGGCGGTGGCTACACCTTC.

V is TRBV12-5 and J is TRBJ2-2; 7 nucleotides align to TRBD1. The junction had 0 bases not matched to a gene; V was cut back by 1 base and J by 4 bases. The CDR3 sequence is 14 residues long. Germline CDR1 is LGHNT and CDR2 is FRNRAP. Written as DNA, the CDR3 is TGTGCTAGTGGTTTGGGACAGGGCACCGGGGAGCTGTTTTTT. Protein sequence: CASGLGQGTGELFF.

The chain recombines TRBV21-1 with TRBJ1-5. TRBV21-1 is given as a pseudogene. The CDR3 totals 16 residues. Written as DNA, the CDR3 is TGTGCCAGCAGCCTCATAACGGGGGGCGCGGATCAGCCCCAGCATTTT. This sequence encodes CASSLITGGADQPQHF.

This clone was seen only once. The chain employs TRBV24-1 and TRBJ1-1; D not certain. The CDR3 runs 12 residues. Germline CDR1 KGHDR, CDR2 SFDVKD. The V gene lost 7 bases and the J gene lost 7 bases, with 12 bases spanning the gap. For the CDR3, the DNA is TGTGCCACCAGGGGTCGAGAGCGTGAAGCTTTCTTT. Translated: CATRGREREAFF.

V and J are TRBV5-4 and TRBJ2-7; TRBD1 might be the D (6 bases). Germline V gene lookup returns CDR1 SGHNT and CDR2 YYREEE (reference sequence). Trimming removed 1 base from V and 5 bases from J, with 10 bases in between. The CDR3 contains 13 residues. The CDR3: CASSLSGADEQYF. CDR3 in DNA: TGTGCCAGCAGCTTGTCAGGGGCCGACGAGCAGTACTTC. The whole variable domain, filled in from reference TRBV5-4 and TRBJ2-7, reads ETGVTQSPTHLIKTRGQQVTLRCSSQSGHNTVSWYQQALGQGPQFIFQYYREEENGRGNFPPRFSGLQFPNYSSELNVNALELDDSALYLCASSLSGADEQYFGPGTRLTVT.

This clone appeared a few times. V is TRBV7-9 and J is TRBJ1-5; 12 bases map to TRBD1. Germline values: CDR1 SEHNR, CDR2 FQNEAQ (reference sequence). V was pared by 4 bases and J by 5 bases, with 9 bases of the junction left unmatched. The CDR3 is made up of 17 amino acids. The DNA of the CDR3 is TGTGCCAGCAGCTCCGGGACAGGGGGCCGACGGGATCAGCCCCAGCATTTT. Amino acid sequence: CASSSGTGGRRDQPQHF.

The V and J genes are TRBV2 and TRBJ2-7; D unresolved. The CDR3 loop spans 13 amino acids. Trimming cost V 1 base and J 2 bases, with 6 bases left between them. Per the germline V gene, CDR1 is SNHLY and CDR2 is FYNNEI. Written as DNA, the CDR3 is TGTGCCAGCAGTGAAGAACAGCCCTACGAGCAGTACTTC. Encoded protein: CASSEEQPYEQYF.

This sequence joins TRBV23-1 and TRBJ1-5; weak D call: TRBD1 (6 bases). TRBV23-1 has ORF status, its function being uncertain. V was trimmed by 9 bases and J by 2 bases, leaving 17 bases between them. The CDR3 spans 15 residues. CDR3 loop: CARVVYRAGNQPQHF. The CDR3 bases are TGCGCCAGAGTCGTCTACAGGGCGGGCAATCAGCCCCAGCATTTT.